This entry concerns a single T cell receptor beta chain. Antigen unknown. The data were obtained in a study of cytomegalovirus exposure and HLA in healthy donors. Study-wide findings and caveats: Exclusion applied to some V segments, including TRBV6-2 and TRBV6-3, as they were indistinguishable. Later work found most CMV-associated TCR beta chains apparently HLA-restricted. There were 160 or so TCR beta chains listed as cytomegalovirus-associated.

The CDR3 consists of 16 residues. The V segment lost 1 base and the J segment 8 bases; nucleotides outside the gene matches: 8. The V gene's germline CDR1 is SGHRS and CDR2 YFSETQ. The PCR ran on 60 Vbeta and 13 Jbeta primers. The assay was immunoSEQ multiplex PCR, and TCRdb's table has in-frame clones only and misses some. The sample has 200,000 or so clones, 80% to 90% seen once. The chain joins TRBV5-1 to TRBJ2-1; TRBD1 agrees at 11 bases. Sequenced: PBMCs. The sequence was collected from a man aged 25-40 years in good health and CMV-seronegative. CDR3 nucleotide sequence: TGCGCCAGCAGCTTGTGGGGACAGGGGGGAGGCGATGAGCAGTTCTTC. Its protein product is CASSLWGQGGGDEQFF.